This TCR beta chain comes out of a study of blood T cell repertoires in COVID-19 (dated by TCRdb to 2018 to 2020). Context from the whole study: Samples from collaborators originated in the United States, Italy and Spain and spanned both the acute and convalescent phases of COVID-19. A de-identified subject ID, COVID-19 status, age in years and sex were almost always included in the sample metadata. The dataset comprised deeply sampled blood TCRbeta repertoires from subjects exposed to, actively infected with, or recovered from COVID-19. The prospective study material was composed of cDNA or gDNA derived from T cells, B-cell-depleted T cells, or PBMCs. The samples were drawn from two sources: the first 160 participants of the ongoing ImmuneRACE study, and about 1,300 subjects contributed by 6 global collaborators. HLA class I and class II types, where available, came from metadata supplied by the sample provider rather than from assay-based typing. The repertoires were released in a freely available public database meant as a resource for research on the immune response to SARS-CoV-2. General study outcomes and caveats: How much clinical and demographic metadata was included differed by source and by participant, and the metadata was provided uncurated.

The CDR3 holds 13 amino acids from the cysteine to the phenylalanine. The read is trimmed to its CDR3 DNA, 39 bases read in frame from base 1. The germline ends are 13 bases apart after V is trimmed by 2 bases and J by 6 bases. For CDR1 and CDR2, the germline V gene (reference sequence) lists GTSNPN and SVGIG. In Seattle, one collaborating source enrolled patients while the infection was active and tracked those patients longitudinally over the course of disease. Collaborating institutions collected whole blood in K2EDTA tubes following their own protocols. For TCRbeta analysis, collaborator samples were shipped as frozen whole blood, as isolated PBMCs, or as DNA extracted from either sample type. The immunoSEQ Assay, a bias-controlled multiplex PCR, was used to amplify TCRbeta CDR3 regions from genomic DNA. On the authors' methods: Within the assay, amplification of reference gene primers was used to estimate how many nucleated cells each sample contained. Sequence reads were collapsed and filtered to measure the absolute abundance of every unique TCRbeta CDR3 rearrangement. For each sample, productive Simpson clonality was calculated as the square root of Simpson's diversity index over productive rearrangements. In TCRdb, the immuneACCESS table is reduced to in-frame sequences with V and J assigned. These tables do not hold every clone; where another copy was compared, an unresolved V gene accounts for under half, and the others remain unexplained. Clone size and the V and J calls come from that table; the DNA yielded D and trimming. This sample holds roughly 200,000 clones; 80% to 85% were observed only once. The ten most abundant clones make up 8% to 10% of the sample.

This clone was found once. Its antigen is currently not known. Qualities for individual bases were not recorded, and no much larger clone is one base off. This clonotype originated in a woman aged 80 or older with COVID-19, enrolled during active disease. The sequence links TRBV30 to TRBJ1-2, and TRBD1 may be the D gene, going by 5 matching bases. The sequenced sample was peripheral blood. The CDR3 has the sequence CAWSRTGEDGYTF. The DNA sequence is as follows: TGTGCCTGGAGTAGGACGGGGGAGGATGGCTACACCTTC.